This T cell receptor beta chain was documented in a study of CD8+ T cells in alopecia areata. Study-level information: The drug, oral tofacitinib, was given to treated patients at 5 to 10 mg twice daily. The protocol delivered tofacitinib for 6 to 18 months, then withdrew it for 6 months. Study-level results: Between patients, shared TCR sequences were less clear than in mice. This was possibly due in part to HLA diversity in the patient population.

Treatment meaning: oral pan-JAK inhibitor, 5-10 mg twice daily. Sorted out of PBMCs were CD4+ T cells and CD8+ T cells. RNA was extracted and reverse transcribed into cDNA as the sequencing template. TCRdb's copy holds only in-frame clones and misses some; the assay was immunoSEQ multiplex PCR. The sample yields about 180,000 clones, roughly 50% seen once. Unmatched junction bases numbered 2, after V lost 4 bases and J lost 5 bases. This CDR3 is 13 amino acids long. Germline V gene sequence: CDR1 MGHDK, CDR2 SYGVNS. Details on this clone: The antigen is unknown.

This chain joins TRBV25-1 and TRBJ2-5; 9 bases fit TRBD1. The material was CD8+ T cells sorted from blood, obtained at week 24, from a patient treated with tofacitinib. The sequence was collected from a human donor with alopecia areata. CDR3 nucleotide sequence: TGTGCCAGCAGTGGGACAGGGGAGGAGACCCAGTACTTC. This translates into CASSGTGEETQYF.